This TCR beta chain was documented in a study of T cells in Graves' hyperthyroidism and ophthalmopathy (dated by TCRdb to about 2019). With respect to the entire study: Peripheral blood was collected at initial diagnosis, before any treatment. Prospective prediction of ophthalmopathy was tested in an independent validation cohort consisting of 18 hyperthyroidism patients and over 15 patients who later progressed to ophthalmopathy. The paper reports TCR Vbeta CDR3 sequencing of over 130 peripheral blood samples: under 45 ophthalmopathy, around 80 hyperthyroidism and approximately 17 progressor patients. TCR V-J signatures able to tell the groups apart were searched for in a discovery cohort of some 100 patients, of whom around 43 had Graves' ophthalmopathy and roughly 59 had stable Graves' hyperthyroidism. For training and testing, the roughly 100 patients in the discovery cohort were randomly divided in a 7:3 ratio. Following sampling, methimazole starting at 30 mg daily was given to hyperthyroidism patients, and high-dose intravenous methylprednisolone was given to ophthalmopathy patients. In about 6 Graves' hyperthyroidism patients, the study also compared T-cell repertoires from thyroid tissue with T-cell repertoires from blood.

Amplification of TCR beta CDR3 regions was carried out from RNA transcripts. A first-round RT-PCR of the TCR CDR3 used the HTBI primer set with the Qiagen OneStep RT-PCR kit. The libraries were constructed in a second round of multiplex PCR and then size-selected and purified. Sequencing of the libraries was done on an Illumina HiSeq2000 using paired-end 100 bp reads. Per the authors' processing: SOAPnuke was used to process the raw data, throwing out any read that contained adapters or uncalled bases, had a mean Phred below 15, or lacked an exact constant-primer or identifier match. High-quality paired reads were merged with COPE v1.2.5, and unique nucleotide sequences were defined as clonotypes. Clonotypes were aligned to IMGT TRBV, TRBD and TRBJ reference segments using MiTCR v1.1. The analysis was restricted to V-J combinations with a frequency above 0.0001, which together covered 99.2% of the repertoires. The TCS score was defined as the ratio of F50 (clonal expansion) to E x V (chaos), calculated using BLOSUM62-based TCRdist between CDR3 peptides within each V-J. Welch's t-statistics and random forest reduced around 510 V-J features to roughly 13, which were used in a naive Bayes classifier (R e1071). TCRdb reprocessing: public reads trimmed at Q25 with fastp, clones called with MiXCR, in-frame beta chains kept. All rows with the same CDR3 protein become a single entry with the most common DNA and genes. The authors' filters were not applied to this entry. This sample gives some 360,000 distinct CDR3 sequences in total; roughly 13% of them show up just once. The ten largest clones represent roughly 9.6% of the sample.

Graves' hyperthyroidism was defined as stable when no progression to ophthalmopathy occurred over 18 months of follow-up. Hyperthyroidism patients were newly diagnosed, had a disease duration of under 2 months, and were aged 18 to 65 years. Exclusion was applied to patients with uncontrolled infections, other autoimmune diseases, pregnancy or lactation. Diagnoses relied on clinical symptoms, serum thyroxine and TRAb, thyroid ultrasound and orbital computed tomography. Ficoll-Paque density gradient centrifugation was used to isolate PBMCs from approximately 10 ml of fresh peripheral blood. Trizol reagent was used to extract total RNA, and RNA quality was then checked on an Agilent 2100 Bioanalyzer. This clonotype was detected a few times. The antigen it recognizes is unknown. No base-level quality is on record; no much larger clone is a single base apart. CDR1 and CDR2 (KGHDR, SFDVKD) derive from the germline V gene. Taken from cysteine to phenylalanine, the CDR3 has 16 residues. Only the CDR3 DNA is retained, 48 bases long and in frame from the first base. The germline V and J ends show losses of 4 bases and 7 bases respectively, and no gene match explains 9 bases of the junction.

The paper's findings and limits, for the study overall: A model built on a 13 V-J signature distinguished ophthalmopathy from stable hyperthyroidism, reaching around 90% sensitivity and 81.08% specificity in cross-validation and 80%/75% in testing. Sample size was not statistically predetermined, and blinding of investigators to group allocation was not performed. Most expanded thyroid clonotypes (frequency above 0.001) were also found in blood, which suggests that blood repertoires may mirror thyroid immune responses. During validation, the model predicted progression to ophthalmopathy a median of approximately six months ahead of onset, with around 71% sensitivity and 72% to 85% specificity.

The rearranged segments are TRBV24-1 and TRBJ2-1, with 10 middle bases fitting TRBD2. The sample was blood. The sequence was obtained from a woman aged 55-70 years with Graves' hyperthyroidism. The CDR3 reads as follows: CATSDHTSGIVNEQFF. The nucleotides are TGTGCCACCAGTGACCACACTAGCGGGATTGTGAATGAGCAGTTCTTC.